The rows below give T cell receptor beta chains drawn from one sample of a study of blood T cell repertoires in COVID-19. Libraries were prepared by immunoSEQ multiplex PCR; TCRdb keeps only in-frame clonotypes and omits some of them. The table has roughly 480,000 clones, approximately 92% seen once. Sample: peripheral blood. The receptors here all came from a man younger than 35 with COVID-19, enrolled during active disease. Both conserved end residues are part of each CDR3. The order of the fields is D gene, clone size, V gene, J gene, CDR3 DNA, CDR3 protein. A D gene is named only where the DNA matches it firmly. Some rows have no size entry. The others give once, few or many, or a class for an expanded clone.

D: TRBD1; size: once; V: TRBV6-6; J: TRBJ1-2; DNA: TGTGCCAGCAGTTACGGGGCAGGGGGGTACTATGGCTACACCTTC; CDR3: CASSYGAGGYYGYTF
D: -; size: -; V: TRBV19; J: TRBJ1-5; DNA: TGTGCCAGTCAGCGCACAGGGATGTCCCAGCATTTT; CDR3: CASQRTGMSQHF
D: TRBD2; size: -; V: TRBV18; J: TRBJ2-5; DNA: TGTGCCAGCTCAGCATTAGCGGGAGGCCAAGAGACCCAGTACTTC; CDR3: CASSALAGGQETQYF
D: -; size: -; V: TRBV12-3/TRBV12-4; J: TRBJ1-1; DNA: TGTGCCAGCAGTTTCGGGGCTGAAGCTTTCTTT; CDR3: CASSFGAEAFF
D: TRBD1; size: -; V: TRBV7-8; J: TRBJ2-1; DNA: TGTGCCAGCAGCTTACAGGGGGTTATCAGGAATGAGCAGTTCTTC; CDR3: CASSLQGVIRNEQFF
D: -; size: few; V: TRBV30; J: TRBJ2-1; DNA: TGTGCCTGGAGAGTTGGACAATACAATGAGCAGTTCTTC; CDR3: CAWRVGQYNEQFF
D: -; size: -; V: TRBV19; J: TRBJ1-5; DNA: TGTGCCAGTAGTCCCAGGGTGCGGATGCCCCAGCATTTT; CDR3: CASSPRVRMPQHF
D: TRBD2; size: -; V: TRBV4-1; J: TRBJ2-7; DNA: TGCGCCGGTTCTGCGGGACTAGGAGACGACGAGCAGTACTTC; CDR3: CAGSAGLGDDEQYF
D: TRBD2; size: -; V: TRBV18; J: TRBJ2-1; DNA: TGTGCCAGCTCACCCTTATTACTAGCGGGGTACAATGAGCAGTTCTTC; CDR3: CASSPLLLAGYNEQFF
D: TRBD1; size: -; V: TRBV19; J: TRBJ2-2; DNA: TGTGCCAGTACCATGCAGACAGGGGGCATCGGGGAGCTGTTTTTT; CDR3: CASTMQTGGIGELFF
D: -; size: -; V: TRBV18; J: TRBJ2-2; DNA: TGTGCCAGCTCACTTCAAACCCGCCGGGGCGGGGAGCTGTTTTTT; CDR3: CASSLQTRRGGELFF
D: -; size: -; V: TRBV30; J: TRBJ2-7; DNA: TGTGCCTGGATCAAGGGGGGGGAGCAGTACTTC; CDR3: CAWIKGGEQYF
D: TRBD1; size: -; V: TRBV6-5; J: TRBJ2-7; DNA: TGTGCCAGCAGCCAGGGGGCCGAGCAGTACTTC; CDR3: CASSQGAEQYF
D: TRBD2; size: -; V: TRBV7-9; J: TRBJ2-7; DNA: TGTGCCAGCAGCCAAGGACTAGCGGGGTACGAGCAGTACTTC; CDR3: CASSQGLAGYEQYF
D: TRBD1; size: -; V: TRBV2; J: TRBJ1-2; DNA: TGTGCCAGCAGCGCTATGCAGGGGGAGGGCTACACCTTC; CDR3: CASSAMQGEGYTF
D: TRBD1; size: -; V: TRBV11-2; J: TRBJ1-2; DNA: TGTGCCAGCAGCACACCGCGACAGGGATATGGCTACACCTTC; CDR3: CASSTPRQGYGYTF
D: TRBD2; size: -; V: TRBV7-8; J: TRBJ2-1; DNA: TGTGCCAGCAGCAGACCAGCGGGGGGCTCCTACAATGAGCAGTTCTTC; CDR3: CASSRPAGGSYNEQFF
D: -; size: once; V: TRBV5-5; J: TRBJ2-7; DNA: TGTGCCAGCAGCTTGGTCCCCGACAGGTTGGCCTACGAGCAGTACTTC; CDR3: CASSLVPDRLAYEQYF
D: -; size: -; V: TRBV12-3/TRBV12-4; J: TRBJ1-1; DNA: TGTGCCAGCAGTGACAGACTTAACACTGAAGCTTTCTTT; CDR3: CASSDRLNTEAFF
D: -; size: -; V: TRBV19; J: TRBJ1-1; DNA: TGTGCCAGTAGTATAGGGGGAGCGGGAGGCACTGAAGCTTTCTTT; CDR3: CASSIGGAGGTEAFF
D: -; size: -; V: TRBV11-2; J: TRBJ2-7; DNA: TGTGCCAGCAGCTTAGCATCGTATAGCGAGCAGTACTTC; CDR3: CASSLASYSEQYF
D: TRBD2; size: -; V: TRBV5-1; J: TRBJ2-1; DNA: TGCACCAGCAGCTTATCCCTAGCGGGGTTCATCATCTTC; CDR3: CTSSLSLAGFIIF
D: TRBD2; size: -; V: TRBV7-2; J: TRBJ2-1; DNA: TGTGCCAGCAGCTTAGCGCGAATAGCGGGGGAGCAGTTCTTC; CDR3: CASSLARIAGEQFF
D: -; size: -; V: TRBV9; J: TRBJ1-2; DNA: TGTGCCAGCAGCGTAGATCCCGGGGGGTCGTATGGCTACACCTTC; CDR3: CASSVDPGGSYGYTF
D: TRBD1; size: -; V: TRBV5-1; J: TRBJ2-2; DNA: TGCGCCAGCAGCACCACAGGGGACGGGGAGCTGTTTTTT; CDR3: CASSTTGDGELFF
D: -; size: few; V: TRBV2; J: TRBJ1-2; DNA: TGTGCCAGCAGTGCGTCTCGGGGGGCGAAGGGCTACACCTTC; CDR3: CASSASRGAKGYTF
D: -; size: -; V: TRBV11-2; J: TRBJ2-3; DNA: TGTGCCAGCAGCTTACGAGCGCTAGATACGCAGTATTTT; CDR3: CASSLRALDTQYF
D: TRBD1; size: once; V: TRBV5-1; J: TRBJ1-2; DNA: TGCGCCAGCAGCTTAATACCCCCGGGACAGGGGCACTATGGCTACACCTTC; CDR3: CASSLIPPGQGHYGYTF
D: -; size: once; V: TRBV24-1; J: TRBJ1-1; DNA: TGTGCCACCCCGGAAAAATGCCGGGGGACGGGCACTGAAGCTTTCTTT; CDR3: CATPEKCRGTGTEAFF
D: -; size: -; V: TRBV6-5; J: TRBJ2-7; DNA: TGTGCCAGCAGTTCGCGATCGGGCGGGCCCTACGAGCAGTACTTC; CDR3: CASSSRSGGPYEQYF
D: -; size: -; V: TRBV30; J: TRBJ2-7; DNA: TGTGCCTGGAGGCCTAGCTGGGGGGATAGCTCCTACGAGCAGTACTTC; CDR3: CAWRPSWGDSSYEQYF
D: -; size: -; V: TRBV10-3; J: TRBJ2-7; DNA: TGTGCCATCAGTGCCGATTTTCAGTCAATGAACTACGAGCAGTACTTC; CDR3: CAISADFQSMNYEQYF
D: -; size: -; V: TRBV2; J: TRBJ2-3; DNA: TGTGCCAGCAGTGTTAACAGGGAGGGGGATACGCAGTATTTT; CDR3: CASSVNREGDTQYF
D: -; size: once; V: TRBV24-1; J: TRBJ2-2; DNA: TGTGCCACCAGTGATTTGGAGAGAGGCACCGGGGAGCTGTTTTTT; CDR3: CATSDLERGTGELFF
D: TRBD2; size: once; V: TRBV2; J: TRBJ2-1; DNA: TGTGCCAGCAGCCTTAGCGGGGGGGCCGGTAATGAGCAGTTCTTC; CDR3: CASSLSGGAGNEQFF
D: TRBD2; size: -; V: TRBV2; J: TRBJ2-3; DNA: TGTGCCATCGACAGCGGGAGGGGAACTACAGATACGCAGTATTTT; CDR3: CAIDSGRGTTDTQYF
D: TRBD2; size: -; V: TRBV5-8; J: TRBJ2-5; DNA: TGTGCCAGCAGCTTGGGAGGGGTAGCGGGAGGCCAAGAGACCCAGTACTTC; CDR3: CASSLGGVAGGQETQYF
D: -; size: few; V: TRBV5-4; J: TRBJ2-1; DNA: TGTGCCAGCAGCTTGGGGTCAGCGGTCAATGAGCAGTTCTTC; CDR3: CASSLGSAVNEQFF
D: -; size: -; V: TRBV7-9; J: TRBJ1-1; DNA: TGTGCCAGCAGCTTTGGGGGGATGAACACTGAAGCTTTCTTT; CDR3: CASSFGGMNTEAFF
D: TRBD2; size: -; V: TRBV3-1/TRBV3-2; J: TRBJ2-5; DNA: TGTGCCAGCAGCCCGACTAGCGGGGGGCGAGAGACCCAGTACTTC; CDR3: CASSPTSGGRETQYF
D: -; size: -; V: TRBV9; J: TRBJ2-1; DNA: TGTGCCAGCAGCCCCATTGGACTTGTATTGAATGAGCAGTTCTTC; CDR3: CASSPIGLVLNEQFF
D: -; size: -; V: TRBV5-1; J: TRBJ2-1; DNA: TGCGCCAGCAGCTTGCAGCCAGGGGAGGGTAATGAGCAGTTCTTC; CDR3: CASSLQPGEGNEQFF
D: -; size: many; V: TRBV7-9; J: TRBJ1-3; DNA: TGTGCCAGCAGCTTAGGGGGAGCAGAAAACACCATATATTTT; CDR3: CASSLGGAENTIYF
D: TRBD2; size: -; V: TRBV2; J: TRBJ2-5; DNA: TGTGCCAGCAGTGAACTTCAAGGTGGGACTACAGAGACCCAGTACTTC; CDR3: CASSELQGGTTETQYF
D: TRBD1; size: -; V: TRBV20-1; J: TRBJ2-1; DNA: TGCAGTGCTAGTCCCCGACAGGGGCGTTCATACAATGAGCAGTTCTTC; CDR3: CSASPRQGRSYNEQFF
D: -; size: -; V: TRBV18; J: TRBJ2-7; DNA: TGTGCCAGCTCACCACCGAGGGCAGCCTCCTACGAGCAGTACTTC; CDR3: CASSPPRAASYEQYF